Below, 28 T cell receptor beta chains from the same sample are listed, as sequenced in a study of early T cells in non-severe SARS-CoV-2 infection. One entry per CDR3 protein results from TCRdb running MiXCR on the 5' RACE reads. Of some 100,000 distinct CDR3 sequences listed, 14% to 15% are singletons. Material for sequencing was whole blood. The receptors derive from an adult who was a healthcare worker with PCR-confirmed SARS-CoV-2 infection or an uninfected control (not recorded which).

The rearrangement links TRBV6-6 to TRBJ2-2, with TRBD2 matching over 8 bases. This CDR3 has 15 amino acids. V dropped 6 bases and J dropped 5; count of bases not matched to a gene: 8. Germline V gene data show CDR1 as MNHNY and CDR2 as SVGAGI (reference sequence). The CDR3 DNA is TGTGCCAGCAGGGACACGGGGGGGCGAACCGGGGAGCTGTTTTTT. Encoded protein: CASRDTGGRTGELFF.

This chain links TRBV19 with TRBJ2-2; D might be TRBD1 (6 bases). Germline V gene data show CDR1 as LNHDA and CDR2 as SQIVND (reference sequence). The CDR3 consists of 15 residues. V lost 5 bases to trimming and J lost 0 bases, with 10 bases between them. The CDR3 nucleotides are TGTGCCAGTAGTTGGGACATTGCGAACACCGGGGAGCTGTTTTTT. Translated: CASSWDIANTGELFF.

The V call is TRBV12-5, the J call TRBJ2-5; TRBD2 might be the D (6 bases). Germline V lookup: CDR1 LGHNT, CDR2 FRNRAP. The CDR3 length is 16 residues. V was cut by 0 bases and J by 5 bases, with 16 bases left in between. DNA of the CDR3: TGTGCTAGTGGTTTGGTAGAAGCAGGGACTGATGAGACCCAGTACTTC. Amino acids: CASGLVEAGTDETQYF.

There are a few counts of this clonotype. This chain connects TRBV10-3 to TRBJ2-7; 9 bases align to TRBD1. Germline trimming cut 8 bases from V and 2 bases from J; bases unmatched to any gene: 7. The CDR3 totals 14 residues. Germline V gene lookup returns CDR1 ENHRY and CDR2 SYGVKD. The CDR3 sequence is CAISRDRVTYEQYV. The CDR3 DNA sequence: TGTGCCATCTCCCGGGACAGGGTGACCTACGAGCAGTACGTC.

The rearrangement links TRBV10-3 to TRBJ2-7, with TRBD1 as a possible D gene (6 bases). Germline V gene data show CDR1 as ENHRY and CDR2 as SYGVKD. The CDR3 runs to 12 residues. V was clipped by 3 bases and J by 3 bases, with 6 bases between them. CDR3 loop: CAISEQGYEQYV. The CDR3 DNA reads as TGTGCCATCAGTGAACAGGGCTACGAGCAGTACGTC.

The rearrangement joins TRBV10-2 to TRBJ2-5; 7 bases are a match to TRBD2. The germline CDR1 and CDR2 sequences are WSHSY and SAAADI. This CDR3 has 11 residues. V lost 8 bases to trimming and J lost 6 bases; unmatched junction nucleotides: 3. The CDR3 nucleotides read TGCGCCAGCGGGAGGGGTCAGACCCAGTACTTC. Translation gives CASGRGQTQYF.

The chain carries TRBV12-3 or TRBV12-4 and TRBJ1-5; D might be TRBD1 (6 bases). Trimming removed 10 bases from V and 7 bases from J, with 14 bases in between. CDR3 length: 12 residues. The CDR3 is CATTGYGQPQHF. CDR3 coding DNA: TGTGCCACTACAGGGTATGGACAGCCCCAGCATTTT.

The chain combines TRBV11-2 with TRBJ2-1; D may be TRBD2 (6 bases). The CDR3 consists of 13 residues. V was trimmed by 3 bases and J by 12 bases, leaving 15 bases between them. The germline gives CDR1 SGHAT, CDR2 FQNNGV. The CDR3 nucleotides read TGTGCCAGCAGCTTCCCGGGACTCCTCGTGCAGTTCTTC. Its protein product is CASSFPGLLVQFF.

The chain is built from TRBV7-2 and TRBJ2-1, with 7 bases matching TRBD1. Per the germline V gene, CDR1 is SGHTA and CDR2 is FQGNSA. V lost 5 bases, J lost 6 bases, and 10 bases stayed unmatched. CDR3 size: 15 residues. The CDR3 DNA reads as TGTGCCAGCAGCAAATCCAATCGACAGGGCAATGAGCAGTTCTTC. The encoded protein is CASSKSNRQGNEQFF.

This clonotype was picked up a small number of times. This chain links TRBV7-3 with TRBJ2-1; D is possibly TRBD1 or TRBD2 (6 bases each). Germline V gene data show CDR1 as SGHTA and CDR2 as FQGTGA. Trimming shortened V by 2 bases and J by 7 bases, and 15 bases separated the two germline ends. CDR3 length: 15 residues. This chain's CDR3 is CASSLYSGARNEQFF. As DNA, the CDR3 is TGTGCCAGCAGCTTATATTCGGGGGCAAGGAATGAGCAGTTCTTC.

This clonotype was detected only a few times. This chain links TRBV20-1 with TRBJ1-1; 9 nucleotides line up with TRBD1. The junction had 9 bases not matched to a gene; V was cut back by 0 bases and J by 4 bases. Germline CDR1 DFQATT, CDR2 SNEGSKA (reference sequence). The CDR3 runs to 16 residues. CDR3 region: CSARDPGQGRGTEAFF. The DNA of the CDR3 is TGCAGTGCTAGAGACCCGGGACAGGGAAGAGGCACTGAAGCTTTCTTT.

This clonotype was found a few times. This chain joins TRBV9 and TRBJ1-2, with D uncertain. The CDR3 has 14 amino acids. CDR1 and CDR2 (germline): SGDLS, YYNGEE. V lost 4 bases, J lost 3 bases, and 13 bases lay in between. The DNA for the CDR3 is TGTGCCAGCAGCCCTGAAGTAGGTCACTATGGCTACACCTTC. This translates into CASSPEVGHYGYTF.

This clonotype was counted at least ten times. This chain links TRBV14 with TRBJ1-2, with TRBD1 identical over 8 bases. CDR1 is SGHDN and CDR2 is FVKESK in the germline V gene. CDR3 length equals 15 residues. The V and J ends lost 4 bases and 4 bases, in that order; junction bases with no gene match: 8. CDR3 residues: CASSPTGQGLYGYTF. CDR3 sequence (DNA): TGTGCCAGCAGCCCAACCGGACAGGGCCTCTATGGCTACACCTTC.

This chain links TRBV30 with TRBJ2-1; D may be TRBD1 (5 bases). CDR1 GTSNPN and CDR2 SVGIG come from the germline V gene (reference sequence). Trimming removed 4 bases at V and 3 bases at J, with 13 bases between. There are 14 residues in the CDR3. CDR3 amino acids: CAWTHRTLYNEQFF. The CDR3 DNA is TGTGCCTGGACCCATAGGACACTCTACAATGAGCAGTTCTTC.

This chain connects TRBV11-2 to TRBJ1-2, with D maybe TRBD1 (5 bases). From germline, CDR1 is SGHAT and CDR2 FQNNGV. CDR3 length: 12 amino acids. With 1 base removed from V and 9 bases from J, the gap between germline ends came to 9 bases. CDR3 loop: CASSLVGDSYTF. Here the CDR3 DNA reads TGTGCCAGCAGCTTAGTGGGGGATAGCTACACCTTC.

This clonotype has more than one count but fewer than ten. The genes are TRBV30 and TRBJ2-4; tentatively, D is TRBD2 (6 bases). The ends were cut back, 1 base at V and 0 bases at J, with 10 bases in the middle. This CDR3 spans 15 amino acids. CDR1 is GTSNPN and CDR2 is SVGIG in the germline V gene (reference sequence). As DNA, the CDR3 is TGTGCCTGGAGTGCGGGGGACTTAGCCAAAAACATTCAGTACTTC. Its translation: CAWSAGDLAKNIQYF.

This clonotype has a handful of counts. The genes are TRBV7-9 and TRBJ2-7, with 7 bases matching TRBD1. With V trimmed by 5 bases and J by 3 bases, 4 bases remained unmatched. CDR1 and CDR2 from the germline V gene are SEHNR and FQNEAQ (reference sequence). This CDR3 has 13 amino acids. The CDR3 region is CASSHGTDYEQYV. Written as DNA, the CDR3 is TGTGCCAGCAGCCATGGGACAGACTACGAGCAGTACGTC.

The chain combines TRBV7-6 with TRBJ2-3; 9 bases are shared with TRBD2. There are 15 residues in the CDR3. Germline V CDR1 and CDR2: SGHVS, FNYEAQ. V trimming: 3 bases; J trimming: 1 base; junction bases outside the gene matches: 2. CDR3 nucleotide sequence: TGTGCCAGCAGCTTCTTAGCGGGGGGCACAGATACGCAGTATTTT. Protein: CASSFLAGGTDTQYF.

This chain uses TRBV6-5 with TRBJ2-5, with a weak D call TRBD1 (7 bases). Trimming took off 7 bases at V and 4 bases at J, with 16 bases between the two ends. CDR1 is MNHEY, CDR2 SVGAGI, per germline. CDR3 length: 14 amino acids. The CDR3 bases are TGTGCCAGCACCACGACAGGGCGGGGAGAGACCCAGTACTTC. This codes for CASTTTGRGETQYF.

The gene calls are TRBV12-3 or TRBV12-4 and TRBJ1-2, with unresolved D. Trimming cost V 6 bases and J 3 bases, with 8 bases left between them. The CDR3 is 12 amino acids. In DNA, the CDR3 is TGTGCCAGCAGCCCTTTGTACTATGGCTACACCTTC. Protein sequence: CASSPLYYGYTF.

In this sample, this clonotype turned up a few times. The chain is built from TRBV5-1 and TRBJ2-3, with 9 positions matching TRBD1. V dropped 4 bases and J dropped 2; count of bases not matched to a gene: 5. Germline V gene lookup returns CDR1 SGHRS and CDR2 YFSETQ. The CDR3 extends over 15 amino acids. Here the CDR3 reads CASSIWTGDTDTQYF. The CDR3, as DNA: TGCGCCAGCAGCATTTGGACAGGGGACACAGATACGCAGTATTTT.

This clonotype was picked up a small number of times. The CDR3 loop is CATKVHRGEEKLFF. In nucleotides, the CDR3 is TGTGCCACCAAGGTTCACCGGGGCGAAGAGAAACTGTTTTTT. The V call is TRBV19, the J call TRBJ1-4, with D possibly matching TRBD1 (5 bases). Per germline, CDR1 LNHDA and CDR2 SQIVND (reference sequence). Trimming took off 10 bases at V and 11 bases at J, with 23 bases between the two ends. This CDR3 contains 14 residues.

There are many counts of this clonotype. The V call is TRBV6-6, the J call TRBJ1-5; D is possibly TRBD1 (5 bases). The CDR3 is 14 amino acids. Germline CDR1 MNHNY, CDR2 SVGAGI (reference sequence). Trimming cost V 4 bases and J 3 bases, with 10 bases left between them. CDR3 sequence (DNA): TGTGCCAGCAGTTCTGCAGGGTACAATCAGCCCCAGCATTTT. It codes for CASSSAGYNQPQHF.

The chain recombines TRBV28 with TRBJ1-2, with a weak D call TRBD1 (6 bases). V was clipped by 5 bases and J by 7 bases, with 26 bases between them. Per germline, CDR1 MDHEN and CDR2 SYDVKM. This CDR3 is built from 17 residues. The CDR3 is CASSAIRGVSVSFGYTF. The CDR3 DNA reads as TGTGCCAGCAGTGCAATCAGGGGCGTCTCGGTTAGCTTTGGCTACACCTTC.

As regards this clonotype: A much larger clone differs from this one at a single base, so this may be a read error. The chain combines TRBV7-9 with TRBJ1-1, with D unclear. The V and J ends lost 5 bases and 7 bases respectively, with 14 bases between them. This CDR3 contains 13 residues. Germline CDR1 SEHNR, CDR2 FQNEAQ (reference sequence). The CDR3 region is CASSRFGVIEAFF. In DNA form, the CDR3 reads TGTGCCAGCAGCCGCTTCGGAGTTATTGAAGCTTTCTTT. The complete variable domain, with remaining parts taken from reference TRBV7-9 and TRBJ1-1, reads DTGVSQNPRHKITKRGQNVTFRCDPISEHNRLYWYRQTLGQGPEFLTYFQNEAQLEKSRLLSDRFSAERPKGSFSTLEIQRTEQGDSAMYLCASSRFGVIEAFFGQGTRLTVV.

V gene TRBV29-1 combines with J gene TRBJ2-1, with TRBD2 matching over 9 bases. CDR3 size: 13 residues. V was pared by 7 bases and J by 8 bases, with 9 bases of the junction left unmatched. CDR1 is SQVTM, CDR2 ANQGSEA, per germline. CDR3 region: CSARTSVSYEQFF. The DNA for the CDR3 is TGCAGCGCGCGGACTAGCGTATCCTATGAGCAGTTCTTC.

This sequence joins TRBV5-4 and TRBJ1-1; D is uncertain. This CDR3 is built from 13 residues. Germline loops: CDR1 SGHNT, CDR2 YYREEE (reference sequence). V lost 5 bases and J 8 bases, leaving 16 bases between the germline ends. The CDR3, as DNA: TGTGCCAGCAGTTCCGGCCTGACGAGGGAAGCTTTCTTT. Translation: CASSSGLTREAFF.

The rearrangement uses TRBV10-1 and TRBJ2-1; 12 bases are shared with TRBD2. V shed 5 bases, J shed 6 bases, and the junction held 11 bases outside the gene matches. The CDR3 is 17 residues long. Germline CDR1 is WNHNN and CDR2 is SYGVQD (reference sequence). The chain's CDR3 is CASSSPGLAGEPNEQFF. CDR3 coding DNA: TGCGCCAGCAGTTCCCCGGGACTAGCGGGCGAGCCCAATGAGCAGTTCTTC.